This TCR beta chain was identified during a study of blood T cell repertoires in COVID-19. This clone was recorded only once. Other nucleotide sequences in the sample specify the same CDR3. Using immunoSEQ multiplex PCR, the repertoire was profiled, and TCRdb retains in-frame clones only, with some absent. The top ten clones hold less than 15% of a sample with about 200,000 clones, roughly 84% of them seen once. The sequence was obtained from a human donor in a cohort sampled during active COVID-19. The sequenced sample was peripheral blood.

In DNA, the CDR3 is TGTGCCAGCAGTTCCACAGGGGTGAGGGGCTACACCTTC. Its protein is CASSSTGVRGYTF. V gene TRBV27 combines with J gene TRBJ1-2, with TRBD1 matching over 7 bases. J lost 8 bases, V lost 4 bases, and 7 bases had no gene match. The CDR3 length is 13 residues. Germline CDR1 reads MNHEY; CDR2 reads SMNVEV (reference sequence).